Each of the 2 T cell receptor beta chains below was sequenced from the same sample in a study of blood T cell repertoires in COVID-19 (dated by TCRdb to 2018 to 2021). Libraries were made using the immunoSEQ multiplex PCR assay. TCRdb stores this immuneACCESS table with in-frame sequences only. Part of the clones is absent; in the studies checked, under half of the shortfall reflects unresolved V genes, and no reason is known for the rest. In all, the sample holds around 29,000 clones, and roughly 90% of those were seen once. 5.5% to 7.5% of the sample is in the top ten clones. Sequencing was performed on peripheral blood. All receptors derive from a human donor in a cohort sampled during active COVID-19.

The chain links TRBV5-1 to TRBJ1-1; the match to TRBD1 covers 8 bases. This CDR3 contains 16 residues. After removal of 4 bases from V and 0 bases from J, the junction contained 8 bases not matched to a gene. Germline V gene lookup returns CDR1 SGHRS and CDR2 YFSETQ. CDR3 amino acids: CASSEDRGNMNTEAFF. CDR3 nucleotide sequence: TGCGCCAGCAGCGAAGACAGGGGCAACATGAACACTGAAGCTTTCTTT.

This sequence joins TRBV28 and TRBJ1-6; TRBD1 aligns across 9 bases. This CDR3 comprises 16 residues. Germline CDR1 is MDHEN and CDR2 is SYDVKM. V shed 4 bases and J 7 bases; nucleotides not matched to a gene: 8. The CDR3 region is CASSSQQGARNSPLHF. CDR3 DNA sequence: TGTGCCAGCAGTTCACAACAGGGGGCGCGGAATTCACCCCTCCACTTT.